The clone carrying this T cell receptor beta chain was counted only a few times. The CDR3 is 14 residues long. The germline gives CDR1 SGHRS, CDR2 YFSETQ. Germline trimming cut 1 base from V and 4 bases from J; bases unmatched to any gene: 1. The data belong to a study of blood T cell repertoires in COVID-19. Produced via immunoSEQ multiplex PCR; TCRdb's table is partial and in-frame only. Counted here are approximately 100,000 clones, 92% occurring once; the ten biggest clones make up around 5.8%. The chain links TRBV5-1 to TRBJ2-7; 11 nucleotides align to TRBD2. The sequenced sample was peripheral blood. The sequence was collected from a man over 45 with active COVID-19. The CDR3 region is CASSLTSGGYEQYF. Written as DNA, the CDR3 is TGCGCCAGCAGCTTGACTAGCGGGGGTTACGAGCAGTACTTC.